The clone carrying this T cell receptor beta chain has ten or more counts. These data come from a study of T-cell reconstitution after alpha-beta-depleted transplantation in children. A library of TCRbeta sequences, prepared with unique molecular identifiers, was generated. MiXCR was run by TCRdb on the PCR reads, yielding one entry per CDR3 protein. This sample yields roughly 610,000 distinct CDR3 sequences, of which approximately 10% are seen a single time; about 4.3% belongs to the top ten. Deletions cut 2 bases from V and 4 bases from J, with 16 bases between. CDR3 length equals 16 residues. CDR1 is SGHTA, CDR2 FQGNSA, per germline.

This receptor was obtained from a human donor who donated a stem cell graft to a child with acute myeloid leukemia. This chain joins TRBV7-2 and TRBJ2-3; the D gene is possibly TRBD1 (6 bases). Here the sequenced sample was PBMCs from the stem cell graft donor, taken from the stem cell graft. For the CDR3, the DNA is TGTGCCAGCAGCTTACAGGCAGGGGTCGTCGCAGATACGCAGTATTTT. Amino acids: CASSLQAGVVADTQYF.